The rows below give T cell receptor beta chains drawn from one sample of a study of HIV-infected patients and healthy controls. One entry per CDR3 protein results from TCRdb running MiXCR on the 5' RACE reads. Among 4,000 to 5,500 distinct CDR3 sequences listed, around 5.5% were seen once. Sample: blood, taken during antiretroviral therapy. All receptors come from an adult with HIV infection. The conserved cysteine and the conserved F or W are not part of the CDR3 here. Each record gives: V gene, D gene, CDR3 protein. The D gene is left open where the match is weak.

>TRBV29-1|.
SVGGPSEQY
>TRBV7-2|TRBD1
ASRSGTGMHEQY
>TRBV29-1|TRBD1
SASEDRGTEAF
>TRBV11-2|TRBD1
ASSLGPRGQGTEAF
>TRBV12-3/TRBV12-4|.
ASSSTANYGYT
>TRBV20-1|TRBD2
SAGTSGGTGELF
>TRBV12-3/TRBV12-4|TRBD2
ASTPERGASVEQF
>TRBV5-1|TRBD1
ASSLGTGGAVDTQY
>TRBV12-3/TRBV12-4|.
ASRRPEGYEQY
>TRBV29-1|.
SVDYRGTEAF
>TRBV7-3|.
ASSLGGAGELF
>TRBV3-1|.
ATEGSPQETQY
>TRBV12-3/TRBV12-4|TRBD2
ASRQLGTSGMGRGTGELF
>TRBV12-3/TRBV12-4|TRBD1
ASSLGTGARDTQY
>TRBV6-1|.
ASSELGAEHQPQH
>TRBV27|.
ASSLGGPMNTEAF
>TRBV7-2|TRBD2
ASSLVPSGITDTQY
>TRBV20-1|TRBD2
SAETSGRAADTQY
>TRBV14|.
ASSQDVGSTDTQY
>TRBV4-2|.
ASSPPRGGNTGELF
>TRBV9|.
ASSVGSTNEKLF
>TRBV15|TRBD1
ATSRAAGGNEQF
>TRBV6-2/TRBV6-3|TRBD2
ASRVPPQTSGGYNEQF
>TRBV6-4|.
ASSKAGTQGLSTKNIQY
>TRBV4-2|.
ASSQEGRPSSGPQH
>TRBV7-9|TRBD1
ASSGWTGEVGNEQF
>TRBV20-1|.
SAHDTSSGDGYT
>TRBV28|.
ASSSRGAEGYT
>TRBV5-6|.
ASTALGGSNTEAF
>TRBV12-3/TRBV12-4|.
ASSPELSNQPQH
>TRBV2|.
ASSEREAGGTEAF
>TRBV20-1|.
SAEEPLAKNIQY
>TRBV7-8|.
ASSFLGRTEAF
>TRBV7-8|TRBD2
ASSLTTSGASSYEQY
>TRBV28|.
ASKPPGVSYEQY
>TRBV7-8|.
ASSLGRAIVETQY
>TRBV30|.
AWSVRGAVGYEQY
>TRBV5-1|TRBD2
ASSPVERGNEQF
>TRBV7-8|TRBD2
ASSLMLAGGTDTQY
>TRBV18|TRBD1
ASSLNTGQGMSYGYT
>TRBV2|.
ASTPRGTNTEAF
>TRBV7-8|TRBD1
ASSSTGGLVTNEKLF
>TRBV6-5|.
ASSYSSTIDQTQY
>TRBV12-3/TRBV12-4|.
ASTWDGYEQY
>TRBV7-9|TRBD1
ASSPYSFDRGRNQPQH
>TRBV9|.
ASSADAQGEQF
>TRBV12-3/TRBV12-4|.
ASSSYRAGETQY
>TRBV2|.
ASSGLKDYGYT
>TRBV6-1|TRBD2
ASSEAGREANEQF
>TRBV7-9|.
ASSPTGERATGDTQY
>TRBV29-1|TRBD2
SVVTGGPANNEQF
>TRBV28|TRBD1
ASSFPFGQGTERNQPQH
>TRBV5-1|.
ASSPGWGISLAGTDTQY
>TRBV2|TRBD1
ASSEDRQETQY
>TRBV6-1|.
ASSEASGVGNQPQH
>TRBV28|.
ASSFMGIPEAF
>TRBV28|.
ASRPKAYLNYGYT
>TRBV5-4|.
ASRNDLRRGNTEAF